The 20 T cell receptor beta chains presented below share a single source sample, sequenced in a study of blood T cell repertoires in COVID-19. Libraries were prepared by immunoSEQ multiplex PCR; TCRdb keeps only in-frame clonotypes and omits some of them. The sample holds over 95,000 clones; 70% to 90% are singletons and the top ten take around 3.4%. The sample taken for sequencing was peripheral blood. Source of these receptors: a man aged 40-49 years with acute or convalescent COVID-19.

This sequence joins TRBV5-1 and TRBJ2-2; possible D gene TRBD2, 5 bases. This CDR3 has 16 amino acids. In germline, CDR1 is SGHRS, CDR2 YFSETQ. Deletions cut 0 bases from V and 0 bases from J, with 9 bases between. CDR3 protein: CASSLVPGSNTGELFF. CDR3 coding DNA: TGCGCCAGCAGCTTGGTCCCGGGGTCGAACACCGGGGAGCTGTTTTTT. The whole variable domain, remainder taken from reference TRBV5-1 and TRBJ2-2, is KAGVTQTPRYLIKTRGQQVTLSCSPISGHRSVSWYQQTPGQGLQFLFEYFSETQRNKGNFPGRFSGRQFSNSRSEMNVSTLELGDSALYLCASSLVPGSNTGELFFGEGSRLTVL.

This clone has more than one count but fewer than ten. The gene calls are TRBV10-2 and TRBJ2-7; 9 bases align to TRBD1. The CDR3 contains 14 residues. Germline V CDR1 and CDR2: WSHSY, SAAADI. Trimming at V came to 7 bases and at J to 4 bases, leaving 8 bases not matched to a gene. CDR3 coding DNA: TGCGCCAGCACCTCGACAGGGGGAGATTACGAGCAGTACTTC. Amino acids: CASTSTGGDYEQYF.

The chain uses TRBV5-4 and TRBJ1-3, with D maybe TRBD1 (5 bases). Germline V gene lookup returns CDR1 SGHNT and CDR2 YYREEE (reference sequence). The CDR3 is 14 residues long. V gave up 2 bases and J gave up 1 base, with 7 bases separating them. The CDR3 protein is CASSLAGSGNTIYF. DNA of the CDR3: TGTGCCAGCAGCTTAGCAGGGTCTGGAAACACCATATATTTT.

This clone was counted a single time. The DNA for the CDR3 is TGTGCCAGTAGCGGGACATCCTGGGAAAAACTGTTTTTT. Protein: CASSGTSWEKLFF. The chain is built from TRBV19 and TRBJ1-4; weak D call: TRBD1 (6 bases). Germline loops: CDR1 LNHDA, CDR2 SQIVND (reference sequence). V shed 6 bases and J shed 8 bases, with 13 bases lying between them. CDR3 length: 13 amino acids.

The chain recombines TRBV29-1 with TRBJ1-4; 9 positions match TRBD1. The CDR3 runs 16 residues. With V trimmed by 5 bases and J by 2 bases, 9 bases remained unmatched. CDR1 and CDR2 (germline): SQVTM, ANQGSEA. The CDR3 protein is CSVPWTGDTTNEKLFF. The CDR3 DNA is TGCAGCGTTCCCTGGACAGGGGACACTACTAATGAAAAACTGTTTTTT.

This sequence joins TRBV19 and TRBJ1-5, with no clear D. V lost 5 bases, J lost 3 bases, and 14 bases lay in between. CDR1 and CDR2 (germline): LNHDA, SQIVND (reference sequence). CDR3 size: 15 residues. This chain's CDR3 is CASSAQEGFNQPQHF. The CDR3 coding sequence is TGTGCCAGTAGTGCCCAGGAGGGATTCAATCAGCCCCAGCATTTT. The full variable domain, with the rest looked up from reference TRBV19 and TRBJ1-5, is DGGITQSPKYLFRKEGQNVTLSCEQNLNHDAMYWYRQDPGQGLRLIYYSQIVNDFQKGDIAEGYSVSREKKESFPLTVTSAQKNPTAFYLCASSAQEGFNQPQHFGDGTRLSIL.

This rearrangement joins TRBV12-2 to TRBJ2-3; the table names TRBD2, a call not compared with the DNA. TRBV12-2 is flagged as a pseudogene. The CDR3 runs to 19 residues. The DNA for the CDR3 is TGTGCAAGTCGCCCATACCCGGGCGGGGGGGGTACTAGCACAGATACGCAGTATTTT. Translating gives CASRPYPGGGGTSTDTQYF.

The rearrangement uses TRBV7-2 and TRBJ2-7; TRBD1 matches at 7 bases. This CDR3 is 14 amino acids long. The germline V gene has CDR1 SGHTA and CDR2 FQGNSA. Trimming took 5 bases from V and 2 from J; bases not matched to a gene: 6. This CDR3 is CASSPDRATYEQYF. The CDR3 coding sequence is TGTGCCAGCAGCCCTGACAGGGCAACCTACGAGCAGTACTTC.

This rearrangement joins TRBV12-3 or TRBV12-4 to TRBJ2-5; no clear D gene. V lost 6 bases, J lost 0 bases, and 8 bases lay in between. The CDR3 runs 13 residues. The DNA for the CDR3 is TGTGCCAGCAGCAGAGACAACCAAGAGACCCAGTACTTC. The encoded protein is CASSRDNQETQYF.

For the CDR3, the DNA is TGTGCCTGGAGTCCTTTCGGGGGGCCGTTCAATGAGCAGTTCTTC. Its translation is CAWSPFGGPFNEQFF. This chain uses TRBV30 with TRBJ2-1, with TRBD2 as a possible D gene (7 bases). Germline values: CDR1 GTSNPN, CDR2 SVGIG (reference sequence). The length of the CDR3 is 15 residues. Trimming removed 2 bases from V and 6 bases from J, with 17 bases in between. Drawing the rest from reference TRBV30 and TRBJ2-1, the complete variable domain is SQTIHQWPATLVQPVGSPLSLECTVEGTSNPNLYWYRQAAGRGLQLLFYSVGIGQISSEVPQNLSASRPQDRQFILSSKKLLLSDSGFYLCAWSPFGGPFNEQFFGPGTRLTVL.

This sequence joins TRBV11-2 and TRBJ1-3; D perhaps matches TRBD1 (6 bases). Germline CDR1 and CDR2: SGHAT and FQNNGV. V gave up 5 bases and J gave up 2 bases, with 10 bases separating them. This CDR3 is 14 amino acids long. DNA for the CDR3: TGTGCCAGCAGCCCCGGGACACCTGGAAACACCATATATTTT. Amino acids: CASSPGTPGNTIYF.

This chain links TRBV6-5 with TRBJ2-1, with D possibly matching TRBD2 (7 bases). Germline values: CDR1 MNHEY, CDR2 SVGAGI. Trimming left V 6 bases short and J 8 bases short, with 17 bases between. The CDR3 has 14 residues. The CDR3 region has the DNA TGTGCCAGCAGATGGGGGGGGGCAGCCCATGAGCAGTTCTTC. As protein: CASRWGGAAHEQFF.

The chain recombines TRBV9 with TRBJ2-7; possible D gene TRBD2, 6 bases. V gave up 0 bases and J gave up 6 bases, with 13 bases separating them. This CDR3 contains 14 residues. Germline V CDR1 and CDR2: SGDLS, YYNGEE. Here the CDR3 DNA reads TGTGCCAGCAGCGTAGAAGTGGGGGGACCCGAGCAGTACTTC. Translating gives CASSVEVGGPEQYF.

This chain joins TRBV12-3 or TRBV12-4 and TRBJ2-1; a possible D gene is TRBD1 (6 bases). The CDR3 extends over 13 amino acids. V shed 5 bases and J shed 6 bases, with 11 bases lying between them. The CDR3 is CASSGEGGNEQFF. The CDR3 bases are TGTGCCAGCAGTGGGGAAGGGGGCAATGAGCAGTTCTTC.

The V gene is TRBV10-3, the J gene TRBJ2-7; 10 nucleotides line up with TRBD1. This CDR3 has 12 residues. V dropped 11 bases and J dropped 5; count of bases not matched to a gene: 6. The germline gives CDR1 ENHRY, CDR2 SYGVKD. The CDR3 spells CALGQGTNEQYF. The DNA of the CDR3 is TGTGCCCTGGGACAGGGGACCAACGAGCAGTACTTC.

The rearrangement uses TRBV18 and TRBJ2-5, with a tentative D call TRBD2 (5 bases). This CDR3 has 14 residues. The V and J ends lost 0 bases and 4 bases respectively, with 9 bases between them. Germline CDR1 KGHSH, CDR2 LQKENI. CDR3 in DNA: TGTGCCAGCTCACCACCTAGCGTCGGAGAGACCCAGTACTTC. Its protein product is CASSPPSVGETQYF.

The CDR3, as DNA: TGTGCCAGCAGCCCAGAACTAGCGAACACCGGGGAGCTGTTTTTT. This gives the protein CASSPELANTGELFF. The chain uses TRBV7-3 and TRBJ2-2; the D gene is possibly TRBD2 (5 bases). Trimming took off 5 bases at V and 0 bases at J, with 10 bases between the two ends. This CDR3 is built from 15 residues. Germline lookup yields CDR1 SGHTA and CDR2 FQGTGA.

The chain joins TRBV9 to TRBJ1-2; no clear D gene. This CDR3 is built from 13 residues. The germline CDR1 and CDR2 sequences are SGDLS and YYNGEE. The V and J ends lost 4 bases and 6 bases respectively, with 13 bases between them. CDR3: CASSRASGDGYTF. In nucleotides, the CDR3 is TGTGCCAGCAGCCGGGCCAGCGGAGATGGCTACACCTTC.

V usage is TRBV7-6 and J usage is TRBJ1-2, with a possible D match to TRBD1 (6 bases). The V and J ends lost 5 bases and 0 bases respectively, with 13 bases between them. The germline CDR1 and CDR2 sequences are SGHVS and FNYEAQ. CDR3 size: 15 residues. The CDR3 nucleotides are TGTGCCAGCAGCCCGGGGGGGGCGGCTAACTATGGCTACACCTTC. Its protein is CASSPGGAANYGYTF.

The J gene is TRBJ2-7, the V gene TRBV6-5; 8 nucleotides match TRBD1. The germline gives CDR1 MNHEY, CDR2 SVGAGI. V was clipped by 7 bases and J by 9 bases; unmatched bases: 14. CDR3 size: 14 residues. CDR3 in DNA: TGTGCCAGCACCTCCCCGGACAGGGCGGATAGGCAGTACTTC. It specifies CASTSPDRADRQYF.